This entry lists 13 T cell receptor beta chains sequenced from one sample in a study of T cell changes during pregnancy in multiple sclerosis. Sequencing was performed with immunoSEQ multiplex PCR; in TCRdb, only in-frame clones are kept and a portion is missing. The sample carries about 120,000 clones, approximately 95% recorded once. Sample: peripheral blood, taken before pregnancy. The source is a female donor with multiple sclerosis, enrolled in a pregnancy study.

This clone showed up just a few times. The chain is built from TRBV10-3 and TRBJ2-3; 9 bases fit TRBD2. The trim removed 5 bases at V and 0 bases at J, leaving 3 bases unmatched. The CDR3 spans 15 residues. The germline CDR1 and CDR2 sequences are ENHRY and SYGVKD. The CDR3 here is CAISPTSGSTDTQYF. The CDR3 DNA follows: TGTGCCATCAGTCCCACTAGCGGGAGCACAGATACGCAGTATTTT.

The V and J genes are TRBV6-5 and TRBJ2-1; 9 bases match TRBD2. Trimming cost V 6 bases and J 3 bases; bases outside gene matches: 6. The CDR3 runs 15 residues. Germline-derived CDR1 and CDR2 are MNHEY and SVGAGI. CDR3 in amino acids: CASSPTSGSYNEQFF. The CDR3 DNA sequence: TGTGCCAGCAGCCCGACTAGCGGAAGCTACAATGAGCAGTTCTTC.

This sequence joins TRBV30 and TRBJ2-7, with D tentatively TRBD1 (7 bases). Per germline, CDR1 GTSNPN and CDR2 SVGIG (reference sequence). This CDR3 is 12 amino acids long. Trimming cost V 4 bases and J 5 bases, with 12 bases left between them. The CDR3 loop reads CAWTGGKNEQYF. DNA of the CDR3: TGTGCCTGGACAGGGGGGAAAAACGAGCAGTACTTC.

V usage is TRBV19 and J usage is TRBJ1-1, with a tentative D call TRBD1 (6 bases). Trimming cost V 7 bases and J 3 bases, with 21 bases left between them. Germline V gene lookup returns CDR1 LNHDA and CDR2 SQIVND (reference sequence). The CDR3 has 16 amino acids. The CDR3 spells CASKVGGARRDTEAFF. In DNA form, the CDR3 reads TGTGCCAGTAAGGTGGGGGGGGCGCGAAGGGACACTGAAGCTTTCTTT. Full variable domain (outside the CDR3, taken from reference TRBV19 and TRBJ1-1): DGGITQSPKYLFRKEGQNVTLSCEQNLNHDAMYWYRQDPGQGLRLIYYSQIVNDFQKGDIAEGYSVSREKKESFPLTVTSAQKNPTAFYLCASKVGGARRDTEAFFGQGTRLTVV.

The chain combines TRBV6-4 with TRBJ1-5; D ambiguous. Germline V gene lookup returns CDR1 MRHNA and CDR2 SNTAGT. Trimming took 6 bases from V and 4 from J, leaving 19 bases between them. The CDR3 loop spans 16 amino acids. CDR3 amino acids: CASRNPGNYSNQPQHF. The DNA for the CDR3 is TGTGCCAGCAGAAATCCGGGAAACTACAGTAATCAGCCCCAGCATTTT.

V gene TRBV2 combines with J gene TRBJ2-3, with 8 bases identical to TRBD2. The CDR3 sequence is 16 residues long. Germline loops: CDR1 SNHLY, CDR2 FYNNEI. Unmatched junction bases numbered 6, after V lost 2 bases and J lost 2 bases. This CDR3 is CASSEFGAGATDTQYF. The CDR3 DNA follows: TGTGCCAGCAGTGAATTTGGAGCGGGAGCCACAGATACGCAGTATTTT.

The chain combines TRBV28 with TRBJ1-1; 11 bases are a match to TRBD1. V gave up 6 bases and J gave up 8 bases; unmatched junction bases: 11. Germline CDR1 is MDHEN and CDR2 is SYDVKM. This CDR3 comprises 15 residues. This chain's CDR3 is CASSLGDRGKREAFF. For the CDR3, the DNA is TGTGCCAGCAGCCTTGGGGACAGGGGGAAGAGAGAAGCTTTCTTT.

The count of this clone is one. The J gene is TRBJ2-7, the V gene TRBV19, with TRBD1 matching 8 bases. This CDR3 is 14 amino acids long. Germline lookup yields CDR1 LNHDA and CDR2 SQIVND (reference sequence). After removal of 6 bases from V and 2 bases from J, the junction contained 6 bases not matched to a gene. The DNA of the CDR3 is TGTGCCAGTAGGCCGACAGGGGCAGCCTACGAGCAGTACTTC. Its translation is CASRPTGAAYEQYF.

The rearrangement joins TRBV6-5 to TRBJ1-1, with TRBD1 as a possible D gene (5 bases). The V and J ends lost 5 bases and 1 base respectively, with 14 bases between them. CDR1 and CDR2 from the germline V gene are MNHEY and SVGAGI. The length of the CDR3 is 15 residues. CDR3 nucleotide sequence: TGTGCCAGCAGTGTGGGGGGGACGGCGAACACTGAAGCTTTCTTT. Its protein product is CASSVGGTANTEAFF.

V and J are TRBV2 and TRBJ1-2, with 10 bases identical to TRBD1. Germline CDR1 reads SNHLY; CDR2 reads FYNNEI. The CDR3 is made up of 13 amino acids. The J segment lost 8 bases and the V segment lost 9 bases, leaving 9 bases of the junction unmatched. The CDR3: CARRDRGWWGYTF. In DNA, the CDR3 is TGTGCCAGACGGGACAGGGGATGGTGGGGCTACACCTTC. Full variable domain (missing parts from reference TRBV2 and TRBJ1-2): EPEVTQTPSHQVTQMGQEVILRCVPISNHLYFYWYRQILGQKVEFLVSFYNNEISEKSEIFDDQFSVERPDGSNFTLKIRSTKLEDSAMYFCARRDRGWWGYTFGSGTRLTVV.

J is TRBJ1-4 and V is TRBV4-1; D ambiguous. This CDR3 comprises 16 residues. Germline CDR1 is MGHRA and CDR2 is YSYEKL. Trimming removed 4 bases from V and 8 bases from J, with 20 bases in between. CDR3 bases: TGCGCCAGCAGCCCCCTCACGGCAAGCGTGAAAGAAAAACTGTTTTTT. Its translation: CASSPLTASVKEKLFF.

The V call is TRBV7-2, the J call TRBJ2-7; 8 bases line up with TRBD1. The CDR3 is 16 residues long. The V gene end was trimmed by 8 bases and the J gene end by 1 base; junction bases not matched to a gene: 13. The V gene's germline CDR1 is SGHTA and CDR2 FQGNSA. DNA for the CDR3: TGTGCCAGCTCAACGGCAGGGGGCGCGGCGTCCTACGAGCAGTACTTC. Its translation: CASSTAGGAASYEQYF.

This chain connects TRBV29-1 to TRBJ1-2; a weak D match, TRBD1 (6 bases). The germline V gene has CDR1 SQVTM and CDR2 ANQGSEA. The V end was cut by 4 bases, the J end by 8 bases, with 32 bases between. The CDR3 runs to 18 residues. Here the CDR3 DNA reads TGCAGCGTTGTTTCCGATAATTTACAGGACAGTCCTTCTTGGGGCTACACCTTC. Encoded protein: CSVVSDNLQDSPSWGYTF.